This is a list of T cell receptor beta chains from one sample in a study of T cells in Graves' hyperthyroidism and ophthalmopathy. TCRdb recomputed calls from the multiplex PCR reads with MiXCR, one row per CDR3 protein. Of hundreds of thousands of distinct CDR3 sequences listed, less than 20% are singletons. Sequenced sample: blood. All receptors derive from a man aged 40-50 years with Graves' ophthalmopathy. Each CDR3 is given with its conserved first and last residue. Each record gives: J gene, clone size, D gene, V gene, CDR3 protein, CDR3 DNA. A D gene is named only where the DNA matches it firmly. The size field is filled for only some rows; it gives once, few, many or a size class.

J: TRBJ1-6
size: few
D: TRBD1
V: TRBV6-1
CDR3: CASRDPGGMTPLHF
DNA: TGTGCCAGCAGGGATCCAGGGGGCATGACACCCCTCCACTTT

J: TRBJ1-1
size: many
D: TRBD1
V: TRBV5-1
CDR3: CASQQGLVNTEAFF
DNA: TGCGCCAGCCAACAGGGGTTGGTGAACACTGAAGCTTTCTTT

J: TRBJ2-1
size: -
D: -
V: TRBV7-9
CDR3: CASSEGTWGLEQFF
DNA: TGTGCCAGCAGTGAAGGGACTTGGGGCCTTGAGCAGTTCTTC

J: TRBJ2-1
size: few
D: TRBD2
V: TRBV19
CDR3: CASSSRLASGWAYNEQFF
DNA: TGTGCCAGTAGTTCCCGACTAGCGAGTGGTTGGGCATACAATGAGCAGTTCTTC

J: TRBJ2-3
size: many
D: TRBD2
V: TRBV7-8
CDR3: CASSLKWREARGDTQYF
DNA: TGTGCCAGCAGCTTAAAGTGGCGGGAGGCCAGGGGAGATACGCAGTATTTT

J: TRBJ2-7
size: few
D: TRBD2
V: TRBV27
CDR3: CASRAGGPPPYEQYF
DNA: TGTGCCAGCAGGGCGGGAGGGCCCCCTCCGTACGAGCAGTACTTC

J: TRBJ2-1
size: few
D: -
V: TRBV20-1
CDR3: CSARDPGGLSEQFF
DNA: TGCAGTGCTAGAGATCCCGGGGGGCTGAGTGAGCAGTTCTTC

J: TRBJ2-5
size: few
D: -
V: TRBV30
CDR3: CAGGGGYETQYF
DNA: TGTGCCGGGGGTGGGGGTTACGAGACCCAGTACTTC

J: TRBJ1-4
size: -
D: -
V: TRBV7-9
CDR3: CASRGTGNEKLFF
DNA: TGTGCCAGCCGGGGGACGGGAAATGAAAAACTGTTTTTT

J: TRBJ1-5
size: -
D: TRBD1
V: TRBV5-1
CDR3: CASSVTGGRNQPQHF
DNA: TGCGCCAGCAGCGTAACAGGGGGCCGGAATCAGCCCCAGCATTTT

J: TRBJ2-7
size: -
D: TRBD2
V: TRBV30
CDR3: CAWKRTSYAYEQYF
DNA: TGTGCCTGGAAGAGGACTAGCTATGCCTACGAGCAGTACTTC

J: TRBJ2-6
size: many
D: -
V: TRBV7-2
CDR3: CASSQKVTSGANVLTF
DNA: TGTGCCAGCAGCCAAAAGGTCACCTCTGGGGCCAACGTCCTGACTTTC

J: TRBJ2-1
size: many
D: TRBD2
V: TRBV12-5
CDR3: CASGLASGGGDEQFF
DNA: TGTGCTAGTGGTTTGGCTAGCGGGGGGGGCGATGAGCAGTTCTTC

J: TRBJ1-1
size: -
D: -
V: TRBV6-1
CDR3: CASSEVAPRTEAFF
DNA: TGTGCCAGCAGTGAAGTAGCGCCGAGAACTGAAGCTTTCTTT

J: TRBJ2-7
size: many
D: -
V: TRBV5-1
CDR3: CASSLGSTYEQYF
DNA: TGTGCCAGCAGTTTAGGCAGCACCTACGAGCAGTACTTC

J: TRBJ1-1
size: few
D: -
V: TRBV4-1
CDR3: CASSQGLQTNTEAFF
DNA: TGCGCCAGCAGCCAAGGGCTACAGACAAACACTGAAGCTTTCTTT

J: TRBJ2-1
size: few
D: TRBD2
V: TRBV11-1
CDR3: CASIGLAGISYNEQFF
DNA: TGTGCCAGCATCGGACTAGCGGGGATCTCCTACAATGAGCAGTTCTTC

J: TRBJ2-1
size: many
D: -
V: TRBV7-3
CDR3: CASSPKMGSYNEQFF
DNA: TGTGCCAGCAGCCCAAAGATGGGCTCCTACAATGAGCAGTTCTTC

J: TRBJ1-3
size: few
D: TRBD1
V: TRBV5-6
CDR3: CASSLPLRTGGYGNTIYF
DNA: TGTGCCAGCAGCCTGCCCCTCCGGACAGGGGGGTATGGAAACACCATATATTTT

J: TRBJ1-6
size: few
D: -
V: TRBV28
CDR3: CASSSSSGRGNSPLHF
DNA: TGTGCCAGCAGTTCCTCTTCGGGACGGGGGAATTCACCCCTCCACTTT

J: TRBJ2-7
size: -
D: TRBD2
V: TRBV10-3
CDR3: CAIAGGNYEQYF
DNA: TGTGCCATCGCGGGGGGTAACTACGAGCAGTACTTC

J: TRBJ2-1
size: -
D: TRBD2
V: TRBV4-1
CDR3: CASSQTSGTYNEQFF
DNA: TGCGCCAGCAGCCAAACTAGCGGGACGTACAATGAGCAGTTCTTC

J: TRBJ2-5
size: -
D: -
V: TRBV12-3/TRBV12-4
CDR3: CASTDIAAATWYF
DNA: TGTGCCAGCACCGATATAGCGGCAGCTACCTGGTACTTC

J: TRBJ1-1
size: many
D: -
V: TRBV2
CDR3: CASSEGYQAFF
DNA: TGTGCCAGCAGTGAAGGGTATCAAGCTTTCTTT

J: TRBJ2-2
size: many
D: -
V: TRBV7-2
CDR3: CASSRRKGSGELFF
DNA: TGTGCCAGCAGCCGTCGAAAGGGGTCCGGGGAGCTGTTTTTT

J: TRBJ2-5
size: many
D: -
V: TRBV2
CDR3: CASSEWGRETQYF
DNA: TGTGCCAGCAGTGAATGGGGGCGAGAGACCCAGTACTTC

J: TRBJ1-1
size: -
D: -
V: TRBV18
CDR3: CASSFSDSTEAFF
DNA: TGTGCCAGCTCATTTTCGGACAGCACTGAAGCTTTCTTT

J: TRBJ2-5
size: many
D: TRBD1
V: TRBV3-1
CDR3: CASRRAGGQETQYF
DNA: TGTGCCAGCAGACGAGCAGGGGGCCAAGAGACCCAGTACTTC

J: TRBJ2-7
size: -
D: TRBD1
V: TRBV7-9
CDR3: CASSKGTGSYEQYF
DNA: TGTGCCAGCAGCAAAGGGACAGGCTCCTACGAGCAGTACTTC

J: TRBJ2-7
size: many
D: TRBD2
V: TRBV28
CDR3: CASSLKREIEEQYF
DNA: TGTGCCAGCAGCCTAAAGCGGGAGATTGAGGAGCAGTACTTC

J: TRBJ1-3
size: -
D: -
V: TRBV28
CDR3: CARACAGNTIYF
DNA: TGTGCCCGGGCCTGTGCGGGAAACACCATATATTTT

J: TRBJ1-1
size: once
D: -
V: TRBV10-3
CDR3: CAISAGWGAFF
DNA: TGTGCCATCAGTGCGGGGTGGGGGGCTTTCTTT

J: TRBJ2-3
size: many
D: -
V: TRBV12-3/TRBV12-4
CDR3: CASTFGRGRTDTQYF
DNA: TGTGCCAGCACCTTCGGGCGGGGGCGCACAGATACGCAGTATTTT

J: TRBJ1-1
size: many
D: -
V: TRBV7-8
CDR3: CASITGTANTEAFF
DNA: TGTGCCAGCATCACAGGGACCGCGAACACTGAAGCTTTCTTT

J: TRBJ1-6
size: many
D: TRBD1
V: TRBV5-1
CDR3: CASSEVQGNSPLHF
DNA: TGCGCCAGCTCAGAAGTACAGGGGAATTCACCCCTCCACTTT

J: TRBJ1-1
size: many
D: TRBD1
V: TRBV28
CDR3: CASSITEPGQGAFF
DNA: TGTGCCAGCAGTATAACCGAGCCGGGACAGGGGGCTTTCTTT

J: TRBJ1-1
size: few
D: -
V: TRBV7-3
CDR3: CASSDVVAGLGSTEAFF
DNA: TGTGCCAGCAGCGACGTGGTGGCAGGGCTGGGTAGCACTGAAGCTTTCTTT

J: TRBJ1-2
size: -
D: -
V: TRBV6-1
CDR3: CASTPGQVNGYTF
DNA: TGTGCCAGCACCCCCGGCCAGGTTAATGGCTACACCTTC

J: TRBJ1-1
size: few
D: -
V: TRBV19
CDR3: CASRGGLRTEAFF
DNA: TGTGCCAGCCGCGGGGGGCTTCGAACTGAAGCTTTCTTT

J: TRBJ2-7
size: few
D: -
V: TRBV10-2
CDR3: CASSESILYEQYF
DNA: TGCGCCAGCAGTGAGTCCATACTCTACGAGCAGTACTTC

J: TRBJ2-1
size: many
D: -
V: TRBV5-1
CDR3: CASSLGQGPNEQFF
DNA: TGCGCCAGCAGCTTGGGGCAAGGACCCAATGAGCAGTTCTTC